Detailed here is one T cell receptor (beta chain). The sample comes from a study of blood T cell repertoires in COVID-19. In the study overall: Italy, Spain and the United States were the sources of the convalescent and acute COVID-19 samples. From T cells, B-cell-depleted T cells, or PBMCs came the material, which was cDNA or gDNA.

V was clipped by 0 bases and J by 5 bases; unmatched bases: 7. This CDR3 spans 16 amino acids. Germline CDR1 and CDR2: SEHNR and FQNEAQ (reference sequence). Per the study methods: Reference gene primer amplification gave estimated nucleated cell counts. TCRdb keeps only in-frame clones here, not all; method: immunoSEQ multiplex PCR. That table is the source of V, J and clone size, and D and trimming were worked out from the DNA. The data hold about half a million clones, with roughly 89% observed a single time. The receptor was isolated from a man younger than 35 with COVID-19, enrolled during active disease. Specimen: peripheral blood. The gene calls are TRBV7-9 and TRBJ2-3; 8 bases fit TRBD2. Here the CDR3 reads CASSLAPGGPGDTQYF. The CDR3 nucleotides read TGTGCCAGCAGCTTAGCGCCGGGGGGGCCTGGAGATACGCAGTATTTT. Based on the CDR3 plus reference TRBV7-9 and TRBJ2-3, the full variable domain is DTGVSQNPRHKITKRGQNVTFRCDPISEHNRLYWYRQTLGQGPEFLTYFQNEAQLEKSRLLSDRFSAERPKGSFSTLEIQRTEQGDSAMYLCASSLAPGGPGDTQYFGPGTRLTVL.